This T cell receptor beta chain was recorded in a study of blood T cells in healthy people across ages. Findings and caveats of the study: Diversity figures derived from one million T cells were judged to underestimate the true value.

This CDR3 is built from 14 residues. After removal of 2 bases from V and 10 bases from J, the junction contained 11 bases not matched to a gene. The germline V gene encodes CDR1 SGHRS and CDR2 YFSETQ. Then a second PCR, running roughly 7 to 12 cycles, was carried out with a sample-barcoded 5' primer and a J-beta primer mix. From the 5' RACE reads, TCRdb called clonotypes with MiXCR, one entry per CDR3 protein. The sample consists of some 940,000 distinct CDR3 sequences, roughly 28% of them appearing once. As regards this clonotype: Antigen specificity is unknown.

This sample also appeared in a second study, on T cells of mothers and their children. According to that study: Primer M1S, used in the second PCR, introduced sample barcodes and 2-4 random nucleotides.

The gene calls are TRBV5-1 and TRBJ2-7; 8 bases agree with TRBD2. This TCR was recovered from a woman between 40 and 50 years old in good health. The sample comprised blood. The CDR3 loop reads CASSLSGSAGTQYF. In DNA, the CDR3 is TGCGCCAGCAGCTTAAGCGGGAGTGCCGGAACCCAGTACTTC. The variable domain in full, completed from reference TRBV5-1 and TRBJ2-7, reads KAGVTQTPRYLIKTRGQQVTLSCSPISGHRSVSWYQQTPGQGLQFLFEYFSETQRNKGNFPGRFSGRQFSNSRSEMNVSTLELGDSALYLCASSLSGSAGTQYFGPGTRLTVT.